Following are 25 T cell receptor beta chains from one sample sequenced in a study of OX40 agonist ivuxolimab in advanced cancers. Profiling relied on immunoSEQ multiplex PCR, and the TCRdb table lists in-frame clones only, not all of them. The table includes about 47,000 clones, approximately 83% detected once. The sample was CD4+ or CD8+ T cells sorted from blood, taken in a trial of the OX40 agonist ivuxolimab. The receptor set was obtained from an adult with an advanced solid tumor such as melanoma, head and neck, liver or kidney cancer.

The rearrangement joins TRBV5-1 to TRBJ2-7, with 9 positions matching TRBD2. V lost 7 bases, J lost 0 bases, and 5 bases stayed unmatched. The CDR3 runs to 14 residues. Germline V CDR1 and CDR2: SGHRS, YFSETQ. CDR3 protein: CASSTSGSSYEQYF. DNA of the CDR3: TGCGCCAGCTCGACTAGCGGTAGCTCCTACGAGCAGTACTTC.

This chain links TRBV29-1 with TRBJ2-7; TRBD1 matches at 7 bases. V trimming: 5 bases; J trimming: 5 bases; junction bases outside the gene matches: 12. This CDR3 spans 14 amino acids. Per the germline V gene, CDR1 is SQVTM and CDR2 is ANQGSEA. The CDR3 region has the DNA TGCAGCGTTTTTGACAGGGTGAACGTGGACGAGCAGTACTTC. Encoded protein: CSVFDRVNVDEQYF.

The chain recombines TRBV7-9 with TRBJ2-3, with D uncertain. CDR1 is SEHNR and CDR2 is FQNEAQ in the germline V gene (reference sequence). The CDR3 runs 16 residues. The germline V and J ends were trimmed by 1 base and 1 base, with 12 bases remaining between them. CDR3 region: CASSLGNLPGTDTQYF. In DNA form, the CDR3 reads TGTGCCAGCAGCTTAGGTAATCTTCCGGGCACAGATACGCAGTATTTT.

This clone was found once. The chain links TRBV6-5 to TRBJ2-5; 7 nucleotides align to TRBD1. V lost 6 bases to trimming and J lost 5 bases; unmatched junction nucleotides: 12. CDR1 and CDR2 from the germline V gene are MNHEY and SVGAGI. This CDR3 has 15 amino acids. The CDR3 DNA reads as TGTGCCAGCAGGTCCTCGTACAGGGGCCGGGAGACCCAGTACTTC. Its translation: CASRSSYRGRETQYF.

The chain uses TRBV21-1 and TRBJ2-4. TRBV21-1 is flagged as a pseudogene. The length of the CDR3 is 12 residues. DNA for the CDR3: TGTGCCAGCCAGCAAAGAAAAAACATTCAGTACTTC. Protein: CASQQRKNIQYF.

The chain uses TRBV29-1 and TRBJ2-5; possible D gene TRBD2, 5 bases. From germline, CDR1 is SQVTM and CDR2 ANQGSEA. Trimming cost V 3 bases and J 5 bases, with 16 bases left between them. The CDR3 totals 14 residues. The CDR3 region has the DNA TGCAGCGTTGACGGAGAAGCGGAGGAGGAGACCCAGTACTTC. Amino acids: CSVDGEAEEETQYF.

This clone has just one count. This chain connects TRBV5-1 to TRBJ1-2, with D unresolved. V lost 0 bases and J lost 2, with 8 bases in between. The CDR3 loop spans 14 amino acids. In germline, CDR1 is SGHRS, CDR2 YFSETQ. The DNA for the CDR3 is TGCGCCAGCAGCTTGGGTGTAGCGAACTATGGCTACACCTTC. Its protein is CASSLGVANYGYTF.

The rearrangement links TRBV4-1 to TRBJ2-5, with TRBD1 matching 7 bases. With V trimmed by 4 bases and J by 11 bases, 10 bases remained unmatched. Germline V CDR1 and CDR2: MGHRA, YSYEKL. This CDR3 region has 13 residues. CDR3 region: CASSPPLTGKQYF. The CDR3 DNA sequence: TGCGCCAGCAGCCCACCGTTGACAGGGAAGCAGTACTTC.

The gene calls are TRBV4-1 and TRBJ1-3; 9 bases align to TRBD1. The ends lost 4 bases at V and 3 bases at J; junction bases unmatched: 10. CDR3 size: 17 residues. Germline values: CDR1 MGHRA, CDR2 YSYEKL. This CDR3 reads CASSRDTGGAYGNTIYF. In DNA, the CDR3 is TGCGCCAGCAGCCGGGACACAGGGGGCGCGTATGGAAACACCATATATTTT.

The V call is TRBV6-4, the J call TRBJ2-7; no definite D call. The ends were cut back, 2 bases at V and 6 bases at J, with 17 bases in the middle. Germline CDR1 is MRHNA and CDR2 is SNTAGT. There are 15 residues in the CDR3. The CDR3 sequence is CASSDALGPSAEQYF. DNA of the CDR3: TGTGCCAGCAGTGACGCTTTAGGACCGTCTGCCGAGCAGTACTTC.

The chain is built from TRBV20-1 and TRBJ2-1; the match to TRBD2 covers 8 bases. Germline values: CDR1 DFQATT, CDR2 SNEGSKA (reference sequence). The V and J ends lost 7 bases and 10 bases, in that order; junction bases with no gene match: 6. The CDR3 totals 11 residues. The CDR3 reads CSGTGGYEQFF. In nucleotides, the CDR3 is TGCAGTGGTACGGGGGGGTACGAGCAGTTCTTC.

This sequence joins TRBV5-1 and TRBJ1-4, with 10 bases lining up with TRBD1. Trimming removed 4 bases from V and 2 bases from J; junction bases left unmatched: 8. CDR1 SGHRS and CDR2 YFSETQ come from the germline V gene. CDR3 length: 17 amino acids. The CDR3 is CASSPGDRGATNEKLFF. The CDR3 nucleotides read TGCGCCAGCAGCCCCGGGGACAGGGGAGCGACTAATGAAAAACTGTTTTTT.

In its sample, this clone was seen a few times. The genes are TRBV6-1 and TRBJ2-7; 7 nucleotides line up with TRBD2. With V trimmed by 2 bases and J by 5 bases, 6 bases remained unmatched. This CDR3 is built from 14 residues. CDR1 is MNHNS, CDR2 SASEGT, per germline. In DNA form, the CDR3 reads TGTGCCAGCAGTGAATGGGGGGGAGCGGACGAGCAGTACTTC. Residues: CASSEWGGADEQYF.

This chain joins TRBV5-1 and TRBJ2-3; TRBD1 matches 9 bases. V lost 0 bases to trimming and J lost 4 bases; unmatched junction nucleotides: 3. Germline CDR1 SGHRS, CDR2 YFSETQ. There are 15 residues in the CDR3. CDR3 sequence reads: CASSLGGTGPDTQYF. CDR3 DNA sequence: TGCGCCAGCAGCTTGGGAGGGACAGGGCCAGATACGCAGTATTTT.

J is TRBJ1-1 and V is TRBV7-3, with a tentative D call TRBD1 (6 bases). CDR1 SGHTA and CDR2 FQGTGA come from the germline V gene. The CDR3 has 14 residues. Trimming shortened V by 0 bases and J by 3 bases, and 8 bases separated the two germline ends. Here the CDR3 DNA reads TGTGCCAGCAGCTTAACAGGGGGGGACACTGAAGCTTTCTTT. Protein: CASSLTGGDTEAFF.

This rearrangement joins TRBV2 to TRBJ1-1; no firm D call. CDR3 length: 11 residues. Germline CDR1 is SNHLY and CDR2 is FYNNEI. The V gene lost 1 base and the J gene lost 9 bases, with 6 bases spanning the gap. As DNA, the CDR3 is TGTGCCAGCAGTGAAGGGGTGAAAGCTTTCTTT. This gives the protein CASSEGVKAFF. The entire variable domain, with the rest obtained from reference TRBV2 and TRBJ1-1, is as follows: EPEVTQTPSHQVTQMGQEVILRCVPISNHLYFYWYRQILGQKVEFLVSFYNNEISEKSEIFDDQFSVERPDGSNFTLKIRSTKLEDSAMYFCASSEGVKAFFGQGTRLTVV.

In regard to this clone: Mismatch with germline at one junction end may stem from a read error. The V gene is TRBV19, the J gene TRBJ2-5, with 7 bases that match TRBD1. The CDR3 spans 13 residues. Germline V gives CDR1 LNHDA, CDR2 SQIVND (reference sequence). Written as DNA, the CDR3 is TGTGCCAGTACTACAGGGGACCAAGGGACCCAGTACTTC. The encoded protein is CASTTGDQGTQYF.

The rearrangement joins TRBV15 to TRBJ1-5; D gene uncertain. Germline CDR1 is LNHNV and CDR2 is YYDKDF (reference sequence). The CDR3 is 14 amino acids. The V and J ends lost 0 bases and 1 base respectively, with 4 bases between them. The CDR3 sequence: CATSREPSNQPQHF. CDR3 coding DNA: TGTGCCACCAGCAGAGAGCCCAGCAATCAGCCCCAGCATTTT.

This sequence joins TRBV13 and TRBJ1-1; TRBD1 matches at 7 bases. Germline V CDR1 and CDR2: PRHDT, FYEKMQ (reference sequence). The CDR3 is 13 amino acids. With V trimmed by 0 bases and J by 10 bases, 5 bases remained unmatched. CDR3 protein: CASSLGQGGSAFF. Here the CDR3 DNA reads TGTGCCAGCAGCTTAGGCCAGGGGGGCTCAGCTTTCTTT. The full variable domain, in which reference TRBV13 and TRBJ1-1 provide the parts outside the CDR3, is AAGVIQSPRHLIKEKRETATLKCYPIPRHDTVYWYQQGPGQDPQFLISFYEKMQSDKGSIPDRFSAQQFSDYHSELNMSSLELGDSALYFCASSLGQGGSAFFGQGTRLTVV.

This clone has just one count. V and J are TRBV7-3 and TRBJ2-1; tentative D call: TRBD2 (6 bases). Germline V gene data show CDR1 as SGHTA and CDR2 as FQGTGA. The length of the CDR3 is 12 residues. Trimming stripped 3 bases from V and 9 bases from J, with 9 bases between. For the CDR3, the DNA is TGTGCCAGCAGCTTGGAGGGGAGTGAGCAGTTCTTC. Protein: CASSLEGSEQFF.

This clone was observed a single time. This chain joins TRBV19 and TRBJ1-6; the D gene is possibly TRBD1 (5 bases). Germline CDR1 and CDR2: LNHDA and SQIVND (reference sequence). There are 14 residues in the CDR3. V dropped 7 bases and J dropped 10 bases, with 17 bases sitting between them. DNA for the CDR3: TGTGCCAGTACCGAAACTGGGGGGAGGTCACCCCTCCACTTT. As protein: CASTETGGRSPLHF.

In DNA form, the CDR3 reads TGCGCCAGCAGCTTGGAGGTGACAGGGACATATGGCTACACCTTC. This sequence encodes CASSLEVTGTYGYTF. The chain links TRBV5-1 to TRBJ1-2; the match to TRBD1 covers 7 bases. The CDR3 has 15 residues. In germline, CDR1 is SGHRS, CDR2 YFSETQ. J gave up 5 bases and V 0 bases, and 7 bases lay outside the gene matches.

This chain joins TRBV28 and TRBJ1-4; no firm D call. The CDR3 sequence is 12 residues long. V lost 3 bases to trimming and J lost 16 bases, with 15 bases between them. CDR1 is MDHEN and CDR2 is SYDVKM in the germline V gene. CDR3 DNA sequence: TGTGCCAGCAGTTTGGCAACCGCCGGGCCGTTTTTT. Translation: CASSLATAGPFF. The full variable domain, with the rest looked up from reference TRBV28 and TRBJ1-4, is DVKVTQSSRYLVKRTGEKVFLECVQDMDHENMFWYRQDPGLGLRLIYFSYDVKMKEKGDIPEGYSVSREKKERFSLILESASTNQTSMYLCASSLATAGPFFGSGTQLSVL.

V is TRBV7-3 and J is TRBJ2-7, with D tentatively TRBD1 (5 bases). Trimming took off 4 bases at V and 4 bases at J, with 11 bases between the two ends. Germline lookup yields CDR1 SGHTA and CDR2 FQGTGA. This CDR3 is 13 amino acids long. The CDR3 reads CASSSDRKYEQYF. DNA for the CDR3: TGTGCCAGCAGCTCCGACAGAAAGTACGAGCAGTACTTC.

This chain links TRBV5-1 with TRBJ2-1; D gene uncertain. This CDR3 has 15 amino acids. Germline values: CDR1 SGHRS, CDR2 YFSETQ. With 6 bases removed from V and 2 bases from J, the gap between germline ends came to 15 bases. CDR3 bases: TGCGCCAGCAAGTTGGACCCTTTTCCCTACAATGAGCAGTTCTTC. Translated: CASKLDPFPYNEQFF.